This T cell receptor beta chain was obtained from a study of TIL therapy for anti-PD-1-resistant metastatic lung cancer. Overall study context: A few tumors were EGFR-mutant and two were ALK-rearranged. The study's findings and limits: Infused TIL clonotypes partially replaced the baseline blood repertoire, then decayed over months.

V lost 4 bases to trimming and J lost 3 bases, with 14 bases between them. The germline V gene encodes CDR1 KGHDR and CDR2 SFDVKD. This CDR3 is built from 15 residues. A note on this clone: What it recognizes is unknown.

The immunoSEQ assay was v3. Each library reached about 2 million read pairs, or roughly 5-6.5 million at deep level. TCRdb's table, derived via immunoSEQ multiplex PCR, lists solely in-frame clones and lacks some. The repertoire consists of 45,000 to 75,000 clones, with roughly 84% occurring once and the leading ten covering 2.6%. The time point denotes: pre-treatment sample, taken before nivolumab and TIL therapy. The sample consisted of blood, taken at baseline. This TCR was sampled from a person aged 25-85 years with non-small cell lung cancer. The chain recombines TRBV24-1 with TRBJ1-1; D gene ambiguous. The CDR3, as DNA: TGTGCCACCAGTGACCCGACACGGAACCACACTGAAGCTTTCTTT. Protein product: CATSDPTRNHTEAFF.